This T cell receptor (beta chain) was documented in a study of early T cells in non-severe SARS-CoV-2 infection. Across the study: Bulk RNA isolated from unsorted whole blood underwent sequencing; chains were not paired. Findings and caveats of the study: The matching step, a VDJdb search, favored anti-spike CD8 responses and missed private and CD4 specificities.

As to this clonotype: The antigen is unknown.

TCRdb ran MiXCR on the 5' RACE reads and lists one entry per CDR3 protein. The sample yields more than 90,000 distinct CDR3 sequences, about 10% seen once. Germline loops: CDR1 LNHNV, CDR2 YYDKDF (reference sequence). Deletions cut 3 bases from V and 4 bases from J, with 12 bases between. The CDR3 has 14 residues. The sequence was obtained from an adult who was a healthcare worker with PCR-confirmed SARS-CoV-2 infection or an uninfected control (not recorded which). The sequencing sample was made of whole blood. The chain combines TRBV15 with TRBJ1-1, with D possibly TRBD1 on 5 matching bases. The CDR3 protein is CATSRIGGGTEAFF. CDR3 DNA: TGTGCCACCAGCAGGATTGGGGGGGGCACTGAAGCTTTCTTT.